This is a list of T cell receptor beta chains from one sample in a study of T-cell memory formation after mild COVID-19. From the 5' RACE reads, TCRdb called clonotypes with MiXCR, one entry per CDR3 protein. Of about 100,000 distinct CDR3 sequences in the sample, about a sixth were seen once. Sample: PBMCs or a T cell subset sorted from them (not recorded which). These TCRs come from a man aged 18 to 30 who had mild COVID-19 (a few samples of this study predate the infection). Cell type and time point are not known. Each CDR3 is given with its conserved first and last residue. D genes are given only for firm matches. The size field is filled for only some rows; it gives once, few, many or a size class.

TRBJ2-5 | NA | TRBV20-1 | TRBD2 | 15 | TGCAGTGCTAGCACCAGACTAGCGGGGCAAGAGACCCAGTACTTC | CSASTRLAGQETQYF
TRBJ2-2 | NA | TRBV19 | NA | 13 | TGTGCCAGTAGTTACAGGAACACCGGGGAGCTGTTTTTT | CASSYRNTGELFF
TRBJ2-1 | many | TRBV7-2 | TRBD2 | 16 | TGTGCCAGCAGCGCCGACCGACTAGCGGGGGGAAGGGAGCAGTTCTTC | CASSADRLAGGREQFF
TRBJ2-3 | NA | TRBV5-1 | NA | 13 | TGCGCCAGCAGCCCGGGGTTGGCAGATACGCAGTATTTT | CASSPGLADTQYF
TRBJ2-1 | NA | TRBV18 | NA | 14 | TGTGCCAGCTCACCCCCGGGACTTTGGGATGAGCAGTTCTTC | CASSPPGLWDEQFF
TRBJ2-3 | NA | TRBV19 | TRBD1 | 15 | TGTGCCACCTCGACCGGGACAGGGTACGGGGATACGCAGTATTTT | CATSTGTGYGDTQYF
TRBJ2-7 | many | TRBV5-1 | TRBD1 | 14 | TGCGCCAGCAGCTTGGCCGGGACAGGATACGAGCAGTACTTC | CASSLAGTGYEQYF
TRBJ1-6 | NA | TRBV5-1 | TRBD1 | 15 | TGCGCCAGCAGCTTGGCAGGGGGCGCGGTTTCACCCCTCCACTTT | CASSLAGGAVSPLHF
TRBJ2-1 | NA | TRBV4-3 | NA | 14 | TGCGCCAGCAGCCAACTCGGGGCAGCCAATGAGCAGTTCTTC | CASSQLGAANEQFF
TRBJ2-1 | NA | TRBV10-3 | NA | 11 | TGTGCCGCCTCCCCAGGGGGGGAGCAGTTCTTC | CAASPGGEQFF
TRBJ1-5 | few | TRBV10-2 | NA | 14 | TGCGCCAGCAGTGAGTCGCATAGGGATCAGCCCCAGCATTTT | CASSESHRDQPQHF
TRBJ2-7 | NA | TRBV4-2 | NA | 13 | TGTGCCAGCAGCCTGGGTCCGAACTACGAGCAGTACTTC | CASSLGPNYEQYF
TRBJ2-7 | few | TRBV7-9 | TRBD1 | 15 | TGTGCCAGCAGCTGGGACAGGGGCGCCTCCTACGAGCAGTACTTC | CASSWDRGASYEQYF
TRBJ1-2 | NA | TRBV3-1 | NA | 12 | TGTGCCAGCAGCCAAGTAGGCTATGGCTACACCTTC | CASSQVGYGYTF
TRBJ2-4 | few | TRBV6-5 | NA | 13 | TGTGCCAGCAGTTACAACAGGGTGGGCATTCAGTACTTC | CASSYNRVGIQYF
TRBJ2-1 | NA | TRBV20-1 | NA | 11 | TGCAGTGCTGAGTTATACAATGAGCAGTTCTTC | CSAELYNEQFF
TRBJ2-1 | many | TRBV12-3/TRBV12-4 | NA | 14 | TGTGCCAGCAGGCCGGGACAAGCATACAATGAGCAGTTCTTC | CASRPGQAYNEQFF